One and the same sample provided the 13 T cell receptor beta chains below, sequenced in a study of cytomegalovirus exposure and HLA in healthy donors. PCR used 60 Vbeta primers and 13 Jbeta primers. Sequencing was performed with immunoSEQ multiplex PCR; in TCRdb, only in-frame clones are kept and a portion is missing. The sample records almost 85,000 clones, around four fifths being singletons. The source material was PBMCs. The source is a male donor in good health and CMV-seropositive.

The rearrangement uses TRBV9 and TRBJ2-1; 8 bases line up with TRBD2. V lost 5 bases and J lost 2; bases outside the gene matches: 6. The CDR3 is 15 amino acids. CDR1 and CDR2 from the germline V gene are SGDLS and YYNGEE. CDR3 residues: CASSFTGRAYNEQFF. The CDR3 DNA follows: TGTGCCAGCAGTTTTACCGGGAGGGCCTACAATGAGCAGTTCTTC. Combining the CDR3 with reference TRBV9 and TRBJ2-1 gives the whole variable domain DSGVTQTPKHLITATGQRVTLRCSPRSGDLSVYWYQQSLDQGLQFLIQYYNGEERAKGNILERFSAQQFPDLHSELNLSSLELGDSALYFCASSFTGRAYNEQFFGPGTRLTVL.

This chain links TRBV29-1 with TRBJ2-7; 14 bases are shared with TRBD2. V gave up 4 bases and J gave up 6 bases; unmatched junction bases: 8. From germline, CDR1 is SQVTM and CDR2 ANQGSEA. This CDR3 contains 15 residues. CDR3 in amino acids: CSVGLAGGPIREQYF. DNA for the CDR3: TGCAGCGTTGGACTAGCGGGAGGGCCCATCCGCGAGCAGTACTTC.

This clone came up a few times. The V and J genes are TRBV20-1 and TRBJ2-1; perhaps TRBD2 as D (5 bases). The CDR3 sequence is 10 residues long. V shed 8 bases and J shed 10 bases, with 12 bases lying between them. Germline CDR1 is DFQATT and CDR2 is SNEGSKA (reference sequence). CDR3 sequence (DNA): TGCAGTCCGAGCGGATTCGAGCAGTTCTTC. Its protein is CSPSGFEQFF.

V is TRBV29-1 and J is TRBJ1-1; D not certain. Trimming cost V 8 bases and J 1 base, with 5 bases left between them. The V gene's germline CDR1 is SQVTM and CDR2 ANQGSEA. The CDR3 runs 10 residues. This CDR3 reads CSTGNTEAFF. The CDR3 nucleotides are TGCAGCACTGGGAACACTGAAGCTTTCTTT.

The chain couples TRBV6-6 to TRBJ2-1; D perhaps matches TRBD1 (6 bases). The CDR3 spans 13 residues. The germline V and J ends were trimmed by 7 bases and 4 bases, with 11 bases remaining between them. Germline V gene lookup returns CDR1 MNHNY and CDR2 SVGAGI (reference sequence). CDR3 region: CASKGENYNEQFF. For the CDR3, the DNA is TGTGCCAGCAAGGGGGAGAATTACAATGAGCAGTTCTTC.

The chain is built from TRBV7-2 and TRBJ2-7, with 7 bases lining up with TRBD2. The J segment lost 3 bases and the V segment lost 4 bases, leaving 12 bases of the junction unmatched. CDR1 is SGHTA, CDR2 FQGNSA, per germline. The CDR3 length is 16 residues. The CDR3 sequence is CASSSRGGEGRYEQYF. DNA for the CDR3: TGTGCCAGCAGCTCGCGGGGAGGGGAGGGCCGCTACGAGCAGTACTTC. The full variable domain, completed using reference TRBV7-2 and TRBJ2-7, is GAGVSQSPSNKVTEKGKDVELRCDPISGHTALYWYRQSLGQGLEFLIYFQGNSAPDKSGLPSDRFSAERTGGSVSTLTIQRTQQEDSAVYLCASSSRGGEGRYEQYFGPGTRLTVT.

This chain joins TRBV19 and TRBJ2-1, with 8 bases lining up with TRBD2. The CDR3 has 12 amino acids. The germline V gene encodes CDR1 LNHDA and CDR2 SQIVND (reference sequence). Trimming took 7 bases from V and 15 from J; bases not matched to a gene: 11. CDR3 region: CASTYLAGRPFF. CDR3 in DNA: TGTGCCAGTACTTACCTAGCGGGTAGGCCGTTCTTC.

The gene calls are TRBV2 and TRBJ2-3; TRBD1 aligns across 12 bases. The CDR3 contains 17 residues. Germline lookup yields CDR1 SNHLY and CDR2 FYNNEI. Trimming took 8 bases from V and 2 from J; bases not matched to a gene: 11. As DNA, the CDR3 is TGTGCCAGCGACCAGGGTAGGGGACAGGGGGCCACAGATACGCAGTATTTT. Translated: CASDQGRGQGATDTQYF.

V usage is TRBV5-1 and J usage is TRBJ2-5; 12 bases align to TRBD1. After removal of 4 bases from V and 6 bases from J, the junction contained 10 bases not matched to a gene. The CDR3 is 16 residues long. Germline CDR1 SGHRS, CDR2 YFSETQ. The CDR3 loop is CASSTPGTGGRKTQYF. In nucleotides, the CDR3 is TGCGCCAGCAGCACCCCCGGGACAGGGGGCCGCAAGACCCAGTACTTC.

The chain recombines TRBV2 with TRBJ2-1, with 15 positions matching TRBD2. V shed 6 bases and J 4 bases; nucleotides not matched to a gene: 1. The V gene's germline CDR1 is SNHLY and CDR2 FYNNEI. The CDR3 runs 15 residues. For the CDR3, the DNA is TGTGCCAGCAGCGGGACTAGCGGGGGGTACAATGAGCAGTTCTTC. This codes for CASSGTSGGYNEQFF.

The V gene is TRBV27, the J gene TRBJ2-2; the match to TRBD2 covers 11 bases. V trimming: 0 bases; J trimming: 6 bases; junction bases outside the gene matches: 6. The germline CDR1 and CDR2 sequences are MNHEY and SMNVEV (reference sequence). The CDR3 is 17 residues long. The CDR3 loop is CASSLSKLAGVAGELFF. In DNA form, the CDR3 reads TGTGCCAGCAGTTTATCGAAACTAGCGGGAGTGGCCGGGGAGCTGTTTTTT.

This clone was detected once. V gene TRBV5-1 combines with J gene TRBJ2-7; 7 positions agree with TRBD1. This CDR3 is 14 amino acids long. CDR1 is SGHRS and CDR2 is YFSETQ in the germline V gene. J lost 3 bases, V lost 0 bases, and 3 bases had no gene match. CDR3: CASSLGQGNYEQYF. The CDR3 DNA follows: TGCGCCAGCAGCTTGGGACAGGGTAACTACGAGCAGTACTTC.

This clone was found once. The chain links TRBV7-9 to TRBJ2-1, with 8 bases lining up with TRBD1. J was trimmed by 8 bases and V by 8 bases; bases with no gene match: 5. Germline-derived CDR1 and CDR2 are SEHNR and FQNEAQ (reference sequence). This CDR3 is built from 12 residues. CDR3 coding DNA: TGTGCCAGCCGGGACAGGTATGATGAGCAGTTCTTC. This gives the protein CASRDRYDEQFF. Combining the CDR3 with reference TRBV7-9 and TRBJ2-1 gives the whole variable domain DTGVSQNPRHKITKRGQNVTFRCDPISEHNRLYWYRQTLGQGPEFLTYFQNEAQLEKSRLLSDRFSAERPKGSFSTLEIQRTEQGDSAMYLCASRDRYDEQFFGPGTRLTVL.